Here is one T cell receptor beta chain with its context. Its antigen is unknown. Combining a sample-barcoded 5' primer with a J-beta primer mix, a second PCR ran for about 7 to 11 cycles. TCRdb passed the 5' RACE reads through MiXCR, listing each CDR3 protein once. The data show 450,000 to 700,000 distinct CDR3 sequences, approximately 27% seen once. The CDR3 has 15 amino acids. Germline loops: CDR1 DFQATT, CDR2 SNEGSKA (reference sequence). Researchers report isolating at least 6.5 million PBMCs per sample. The entry originates in a study of blood T cells in healthy people across ages. Findings and caveats of the study: A greater number of naive CD4+ cells and higher diversity distinguished long-lived donors from aged donors. Age brought a roughly linear fall in TCR beta diversity measured per million T cells. Lack of knowledge of donor CMV status possibly confounded expanded clonotype changes.

The J gene is TRBJ2-5, the V gene TRBV20-1; D is undetermined. The J call is doubtful: the DNA matches TRBJ2-1 better. The sample consisted of blood. The source of this sequence is a woman in her 70s in good health. CDR3 DNA sequence: TGCAGTGCTAGAGCATTAGCATATGCCTACAATGAGCAGTTCTTC. Protein: CSARALAYAYNEQFF.